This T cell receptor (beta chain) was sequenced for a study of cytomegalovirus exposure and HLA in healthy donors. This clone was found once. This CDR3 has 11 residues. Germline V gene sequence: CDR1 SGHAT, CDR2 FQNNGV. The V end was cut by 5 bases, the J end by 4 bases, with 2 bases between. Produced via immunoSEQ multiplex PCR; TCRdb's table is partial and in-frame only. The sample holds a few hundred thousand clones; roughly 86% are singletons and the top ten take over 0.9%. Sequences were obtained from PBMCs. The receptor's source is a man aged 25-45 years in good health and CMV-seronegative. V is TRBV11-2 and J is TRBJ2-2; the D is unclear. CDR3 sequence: CASSRTGELFF. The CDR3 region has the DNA TGTGCCAGCAGCCGCACCGGGGAGCTGTTTTTT.